This T cell receptor beta chain was captured by sequencing in a study of cytomegalovirus exposure and HLA in healthy donors. Trimming stripped 5 bases from V and 3 bases from J, with 11 bases between. The germline CDR1 and CDR2 sequences are ENHRY and SYGVKD. This CDR3 comprises 14 residues. As to this clone: Its specificity is unknown.

Using immunoSEQ multiplex PCR, the repertoire was profiled, and TCRdb retains in-frame clones only, with some absent. The sample includes roughly 300,000 clones, roughly 90% of them seen just once. Study outcomes and limitations: The study designated roughly 160 TCR beta chains cytomegalovirus-associated.

The sequence came from a woman aged 18-29 years in good health and CMV-seronegative. The sequenced sample consisted of PBMCs. The rearrangement uses TRBV10-3 and TRBJ1-5, with a weak D call TRBD1 (5 bases). The CDR3 sequence is CAISPTGINQPQHF. In DNA form, the CDR3 reads TGTGCCATCAGTCCAACAGGTATCAATCAGCCCCAGCATTTT.